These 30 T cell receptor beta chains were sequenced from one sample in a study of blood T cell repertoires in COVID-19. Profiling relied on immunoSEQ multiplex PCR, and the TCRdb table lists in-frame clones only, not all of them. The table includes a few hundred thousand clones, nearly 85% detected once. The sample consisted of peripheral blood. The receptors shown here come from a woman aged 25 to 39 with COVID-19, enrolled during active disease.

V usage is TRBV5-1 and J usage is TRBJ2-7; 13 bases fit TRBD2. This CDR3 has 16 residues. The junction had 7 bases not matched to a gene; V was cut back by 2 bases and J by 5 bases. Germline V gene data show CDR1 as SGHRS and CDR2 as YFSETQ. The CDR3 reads CASSFLGLAGENEQYF. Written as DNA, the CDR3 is TGCGCCAGCAGCTTCCTTGGACTAGCGGGAGAAAACGAGCAGTACTTC.

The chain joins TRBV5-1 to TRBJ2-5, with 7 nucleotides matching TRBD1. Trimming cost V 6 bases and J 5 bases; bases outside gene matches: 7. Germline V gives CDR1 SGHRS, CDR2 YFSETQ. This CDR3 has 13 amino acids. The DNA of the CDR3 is TGCGCCAGCATGGTGGCAGGGGGTGAGACCCAGTACTTC. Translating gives CASMVAGGETQYF.

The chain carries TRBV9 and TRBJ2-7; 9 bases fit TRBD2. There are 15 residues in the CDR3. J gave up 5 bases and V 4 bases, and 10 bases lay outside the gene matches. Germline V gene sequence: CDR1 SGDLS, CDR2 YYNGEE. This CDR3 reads CASSPGSGGFHEQYF. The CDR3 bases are TGTGCCAGCAGCCCGGGGAGCGGGGGGTTTCACGAGCAGTACTTC. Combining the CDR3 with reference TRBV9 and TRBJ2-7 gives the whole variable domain DSGVTQTPKHLITATGQRVTLRCSPRSGDLSVYWYQQSLDQGLQFLIQYYNGEERAKGNILERFSAQQFPDLHSELNLSSLELGDSALYFCASSPGSGGFHEQYFGPGTRLTVT.

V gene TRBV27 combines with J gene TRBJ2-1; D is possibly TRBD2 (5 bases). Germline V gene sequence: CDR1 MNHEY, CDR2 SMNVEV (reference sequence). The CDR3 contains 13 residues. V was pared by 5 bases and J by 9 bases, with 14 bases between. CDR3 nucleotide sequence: TGTGCCAGCAGTCGAAGTGGACTCGGTGAGCAGTTCTTC. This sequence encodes CASSRSGLGEQFF.

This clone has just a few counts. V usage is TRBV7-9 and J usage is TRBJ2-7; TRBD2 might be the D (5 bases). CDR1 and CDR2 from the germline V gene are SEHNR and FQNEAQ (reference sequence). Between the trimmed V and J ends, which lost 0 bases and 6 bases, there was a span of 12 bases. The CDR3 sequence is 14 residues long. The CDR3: CASSLAGTRVEQYF. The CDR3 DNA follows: TGTGCCAGCAGCTTAGCCGGTACGAGGGTCGAGCAGTACTTC.

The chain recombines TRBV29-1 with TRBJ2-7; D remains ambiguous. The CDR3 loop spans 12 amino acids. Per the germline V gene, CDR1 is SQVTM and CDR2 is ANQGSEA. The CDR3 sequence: CTAFDSFYEQYF. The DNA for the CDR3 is TGCACCGCCTTTGACTCCTTCTACGAGCAGTACTTC.

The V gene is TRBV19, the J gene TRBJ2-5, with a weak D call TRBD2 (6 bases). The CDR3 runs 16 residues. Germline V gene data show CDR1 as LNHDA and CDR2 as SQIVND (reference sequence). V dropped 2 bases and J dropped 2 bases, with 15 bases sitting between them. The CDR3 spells CASSIFPAGGQETQYF. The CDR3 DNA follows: TGTGCCAGTAGTATATTTCCAGCGGGTGGGCAAGAGACCCAGTACTTC.

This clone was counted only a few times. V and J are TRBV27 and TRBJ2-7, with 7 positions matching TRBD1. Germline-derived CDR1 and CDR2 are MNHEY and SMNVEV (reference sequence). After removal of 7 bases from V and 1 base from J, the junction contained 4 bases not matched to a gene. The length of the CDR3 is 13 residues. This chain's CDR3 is CASTSDRSYEQYF. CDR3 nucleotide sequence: TGTGCCAGCACCTCGGACAGGTCCTACGAGCAGTACTTC.

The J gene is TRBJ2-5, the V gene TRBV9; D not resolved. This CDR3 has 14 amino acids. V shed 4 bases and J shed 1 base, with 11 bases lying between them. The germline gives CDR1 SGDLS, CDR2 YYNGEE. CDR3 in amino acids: CASSPYSSQETQYF. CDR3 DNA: TGTGCCAGCAGCCCCTACAGCTCCCAAGAGACCCAGTACTTC. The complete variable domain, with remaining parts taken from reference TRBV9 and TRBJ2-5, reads DSGVTQTPKHLITATGQRVTLRCSPRSGDLSVYWYQQSLDQGLQFLIQYYNGEERAKGNILERFSAQQFPDLHSELNLSSLELGDSALYFCASSPYSSQETQYFGPGTRLLVL.

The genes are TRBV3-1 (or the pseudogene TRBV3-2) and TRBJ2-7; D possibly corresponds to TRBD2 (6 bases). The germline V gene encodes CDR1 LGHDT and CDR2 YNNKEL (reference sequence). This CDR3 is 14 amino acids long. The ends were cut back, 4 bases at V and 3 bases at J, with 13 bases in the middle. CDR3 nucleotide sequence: TGTGCCAGCAGCCCCCGAGGACTAAGCTACGAGCAGTACTTC. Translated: CASSPRGLSYEQYF.

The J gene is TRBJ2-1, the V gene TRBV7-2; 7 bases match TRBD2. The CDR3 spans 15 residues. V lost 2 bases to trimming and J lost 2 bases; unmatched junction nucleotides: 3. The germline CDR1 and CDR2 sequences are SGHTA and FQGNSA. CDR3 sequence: CASSLTSDTYNEQFF. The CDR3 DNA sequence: TGTGCCAGCAGCTTAACTAGCGATACCTACAATGAGCAGTTCTTC.

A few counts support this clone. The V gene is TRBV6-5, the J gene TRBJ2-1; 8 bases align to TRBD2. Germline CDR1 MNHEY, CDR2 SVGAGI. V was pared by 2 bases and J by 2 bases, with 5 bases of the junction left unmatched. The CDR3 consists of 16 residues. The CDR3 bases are TGTGCCAGCAGTTACACCCCAGCGGGGGCCTACAATGAGCAGTTCTTC. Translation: CASSYTPAGAYNEQFF.

The CDR3 sequence: CASSLQGRDFTEAFF. CDR3 DNA: TGTGCCAGCAGCTTACAGGGCCGGGATTTCACTGAAGCTTTCTTT. The chain joins TRBV5-6 to TRBJ1-1; maybe TRBD1 (6 bases). Trimming stripped 2 bases from V and 4 bases from J, with 15 bases between. The CDR3 has 15 residues. Germline-derived CDR1 and CDR2 are SGHDT and YYEEEE.

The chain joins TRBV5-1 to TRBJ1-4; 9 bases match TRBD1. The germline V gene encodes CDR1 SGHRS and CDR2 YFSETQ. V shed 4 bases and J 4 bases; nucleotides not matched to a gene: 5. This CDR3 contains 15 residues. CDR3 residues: CASSQTGGRNEKLFF. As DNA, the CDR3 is TGCGCCAGCAGCCAGACAGGGGGGCGTAATGAAAAACTGTTTTTT.

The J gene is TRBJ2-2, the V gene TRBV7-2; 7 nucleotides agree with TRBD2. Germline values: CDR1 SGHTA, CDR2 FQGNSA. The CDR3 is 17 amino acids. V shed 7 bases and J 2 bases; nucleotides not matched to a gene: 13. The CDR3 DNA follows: TGTGCCAGCATTCTTACCTCCGGGGGGATCAACACCGGGGAGCTGTTTTTT. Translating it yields CASILTSGGINTGELFF. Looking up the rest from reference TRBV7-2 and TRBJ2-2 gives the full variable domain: GAGVSQSPSNKVTEKGKDVELRCDPISGHTALYWYRQSLGQGLEFLIYFQGNSAPDKSGLPSDRFSAERTGGSVSTLTIQRTQQEDSAVYLCASILTSGGINTGELFFGEGSRLTVL.

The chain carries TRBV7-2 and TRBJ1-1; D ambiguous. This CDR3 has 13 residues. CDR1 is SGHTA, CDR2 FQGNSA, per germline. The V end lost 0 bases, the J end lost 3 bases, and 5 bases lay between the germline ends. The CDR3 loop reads CASSLASDTEAFF. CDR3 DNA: TGTGCCAGCAGCTTAGCGTCGGACACTGAAGCTTTCTTT.

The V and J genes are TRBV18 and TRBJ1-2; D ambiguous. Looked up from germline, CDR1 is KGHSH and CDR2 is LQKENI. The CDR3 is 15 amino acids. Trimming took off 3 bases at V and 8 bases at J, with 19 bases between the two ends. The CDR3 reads CASSPFERTTRGYTF. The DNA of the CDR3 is TGTGCCAGCTCACCGTTTGAGCGGACGACTCGAGGCTACACCTTC.

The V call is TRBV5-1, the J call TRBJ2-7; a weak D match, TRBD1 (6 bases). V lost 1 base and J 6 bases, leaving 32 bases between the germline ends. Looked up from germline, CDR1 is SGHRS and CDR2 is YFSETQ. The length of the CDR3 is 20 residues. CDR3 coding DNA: TGCGCCAGCAGCTTGTGGGAGCTACCAACCCAGGGGCGTCGGCGTGGCGAGCAGTACTTC. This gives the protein CASSLWELPTQGRRRGEQYF.

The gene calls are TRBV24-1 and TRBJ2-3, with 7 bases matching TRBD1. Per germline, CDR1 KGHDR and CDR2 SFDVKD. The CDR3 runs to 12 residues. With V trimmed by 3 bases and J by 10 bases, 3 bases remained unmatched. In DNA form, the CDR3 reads TGTGCCACCAGTGATCAGGGGGTTGCGCAGTATTTT. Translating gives CATSDQGVAQYF.

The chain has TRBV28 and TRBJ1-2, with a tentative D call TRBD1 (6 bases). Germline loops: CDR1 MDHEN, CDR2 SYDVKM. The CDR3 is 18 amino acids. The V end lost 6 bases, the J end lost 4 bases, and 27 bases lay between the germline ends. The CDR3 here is CASSLTGLQGTLGYGYTF. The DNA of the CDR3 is TGTGCCAGCAGCCTCACGGGCTTACAGGGAACGTTGGGCTATGGCTACACCTTC.

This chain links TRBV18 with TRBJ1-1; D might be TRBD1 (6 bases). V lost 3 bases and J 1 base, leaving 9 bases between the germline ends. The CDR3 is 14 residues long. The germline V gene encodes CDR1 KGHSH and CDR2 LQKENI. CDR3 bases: TGTGCCAGCTCACCCGCGACAGGGAACACTGAAGCTTTCTTT. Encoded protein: CASSPATGNTEAFF.

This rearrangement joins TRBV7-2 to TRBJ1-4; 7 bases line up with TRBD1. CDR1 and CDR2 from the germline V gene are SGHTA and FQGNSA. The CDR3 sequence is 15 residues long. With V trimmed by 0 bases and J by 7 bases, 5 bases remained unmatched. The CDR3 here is CASSLAKGAFEKLFF. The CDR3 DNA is TGTGCCAGCAGCTTAGCGAAGGGGGCTTTTGAAAAACTGTTTTTT. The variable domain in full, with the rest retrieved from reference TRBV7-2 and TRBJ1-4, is GAGVSQSPSNKVTEKGKDVELRCDPISGHTALYWYRQSLGQGLEFLIYFQGNSAPDKSGLPSDRFSAERTGGSVSTLTIQRTQQEDSAVYLCASSLAKGAFEKLFFGSGTQLSVL.

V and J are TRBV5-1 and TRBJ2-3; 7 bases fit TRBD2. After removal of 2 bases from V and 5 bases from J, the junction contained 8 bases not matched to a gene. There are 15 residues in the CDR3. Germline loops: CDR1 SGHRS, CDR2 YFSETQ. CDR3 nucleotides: TGCGCCAGCAGCTTAATCGGCGGGGGAAGAGATACGCAGTATTTT. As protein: CASSLIGGGRDTQYF.

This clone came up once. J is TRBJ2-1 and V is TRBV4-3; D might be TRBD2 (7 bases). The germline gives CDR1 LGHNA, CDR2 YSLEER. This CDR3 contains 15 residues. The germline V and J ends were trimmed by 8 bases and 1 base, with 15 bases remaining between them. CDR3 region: CASSDGGLSYNEQFF. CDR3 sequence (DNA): TGCGCCAGCTCCGACGGGGGGCTGTCCTACAATGAGCAGTTCTTC.

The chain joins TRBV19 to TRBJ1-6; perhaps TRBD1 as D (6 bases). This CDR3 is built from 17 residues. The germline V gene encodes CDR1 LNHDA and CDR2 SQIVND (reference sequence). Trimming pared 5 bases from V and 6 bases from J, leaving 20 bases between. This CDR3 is CASSPRAGASFNSPLHF. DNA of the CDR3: TGTGCCAGTAGTCCAAGAGCGGGGGCTAGCTTTAATTCACCCCTCCACTTT.

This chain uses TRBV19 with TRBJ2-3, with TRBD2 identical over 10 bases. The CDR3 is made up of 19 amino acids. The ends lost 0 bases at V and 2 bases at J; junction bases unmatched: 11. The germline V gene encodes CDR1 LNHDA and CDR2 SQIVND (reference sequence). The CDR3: CASSIDQGALAGSTDTQYF. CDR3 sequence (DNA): TGTGCCAGTAGTATAGATCAAGGCGCACTAGCGGGATCCACAGATACGCAGTATTTT.

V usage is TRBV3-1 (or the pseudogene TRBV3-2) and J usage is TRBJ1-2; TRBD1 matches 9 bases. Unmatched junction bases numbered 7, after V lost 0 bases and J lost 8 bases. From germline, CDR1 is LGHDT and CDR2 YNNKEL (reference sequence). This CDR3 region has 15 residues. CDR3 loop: CASSQEGTGFGGYTF. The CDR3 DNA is TGTGCCAGCAGCCAAGAGGGGACAGGGTTTGGCGGCTACACCTTC.

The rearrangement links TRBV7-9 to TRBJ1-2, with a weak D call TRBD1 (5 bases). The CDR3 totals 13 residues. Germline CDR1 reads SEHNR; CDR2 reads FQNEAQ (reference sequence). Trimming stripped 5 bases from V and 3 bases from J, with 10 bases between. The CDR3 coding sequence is TGTGCCAGCAGCACAGACAGCTACTATGGCTACACCTTC. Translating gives CASSTDSYYGYTF.

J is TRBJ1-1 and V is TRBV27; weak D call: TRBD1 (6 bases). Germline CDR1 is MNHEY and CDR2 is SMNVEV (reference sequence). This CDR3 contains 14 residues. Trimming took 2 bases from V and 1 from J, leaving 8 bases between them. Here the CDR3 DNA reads TGTGCCAGCAGTTTAGGGGGGGCGAACACTGAAGCTTTCTTT. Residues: CASSLGGANTEAFF.

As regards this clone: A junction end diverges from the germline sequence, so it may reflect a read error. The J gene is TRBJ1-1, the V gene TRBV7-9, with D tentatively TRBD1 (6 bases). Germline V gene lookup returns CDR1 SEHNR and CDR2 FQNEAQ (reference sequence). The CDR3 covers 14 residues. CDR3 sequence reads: CANSLGGDHTEAFF. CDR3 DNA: TGTGCCAACAGCCTAGGGGGGGATCACACTGAAGCTTTCTTT.